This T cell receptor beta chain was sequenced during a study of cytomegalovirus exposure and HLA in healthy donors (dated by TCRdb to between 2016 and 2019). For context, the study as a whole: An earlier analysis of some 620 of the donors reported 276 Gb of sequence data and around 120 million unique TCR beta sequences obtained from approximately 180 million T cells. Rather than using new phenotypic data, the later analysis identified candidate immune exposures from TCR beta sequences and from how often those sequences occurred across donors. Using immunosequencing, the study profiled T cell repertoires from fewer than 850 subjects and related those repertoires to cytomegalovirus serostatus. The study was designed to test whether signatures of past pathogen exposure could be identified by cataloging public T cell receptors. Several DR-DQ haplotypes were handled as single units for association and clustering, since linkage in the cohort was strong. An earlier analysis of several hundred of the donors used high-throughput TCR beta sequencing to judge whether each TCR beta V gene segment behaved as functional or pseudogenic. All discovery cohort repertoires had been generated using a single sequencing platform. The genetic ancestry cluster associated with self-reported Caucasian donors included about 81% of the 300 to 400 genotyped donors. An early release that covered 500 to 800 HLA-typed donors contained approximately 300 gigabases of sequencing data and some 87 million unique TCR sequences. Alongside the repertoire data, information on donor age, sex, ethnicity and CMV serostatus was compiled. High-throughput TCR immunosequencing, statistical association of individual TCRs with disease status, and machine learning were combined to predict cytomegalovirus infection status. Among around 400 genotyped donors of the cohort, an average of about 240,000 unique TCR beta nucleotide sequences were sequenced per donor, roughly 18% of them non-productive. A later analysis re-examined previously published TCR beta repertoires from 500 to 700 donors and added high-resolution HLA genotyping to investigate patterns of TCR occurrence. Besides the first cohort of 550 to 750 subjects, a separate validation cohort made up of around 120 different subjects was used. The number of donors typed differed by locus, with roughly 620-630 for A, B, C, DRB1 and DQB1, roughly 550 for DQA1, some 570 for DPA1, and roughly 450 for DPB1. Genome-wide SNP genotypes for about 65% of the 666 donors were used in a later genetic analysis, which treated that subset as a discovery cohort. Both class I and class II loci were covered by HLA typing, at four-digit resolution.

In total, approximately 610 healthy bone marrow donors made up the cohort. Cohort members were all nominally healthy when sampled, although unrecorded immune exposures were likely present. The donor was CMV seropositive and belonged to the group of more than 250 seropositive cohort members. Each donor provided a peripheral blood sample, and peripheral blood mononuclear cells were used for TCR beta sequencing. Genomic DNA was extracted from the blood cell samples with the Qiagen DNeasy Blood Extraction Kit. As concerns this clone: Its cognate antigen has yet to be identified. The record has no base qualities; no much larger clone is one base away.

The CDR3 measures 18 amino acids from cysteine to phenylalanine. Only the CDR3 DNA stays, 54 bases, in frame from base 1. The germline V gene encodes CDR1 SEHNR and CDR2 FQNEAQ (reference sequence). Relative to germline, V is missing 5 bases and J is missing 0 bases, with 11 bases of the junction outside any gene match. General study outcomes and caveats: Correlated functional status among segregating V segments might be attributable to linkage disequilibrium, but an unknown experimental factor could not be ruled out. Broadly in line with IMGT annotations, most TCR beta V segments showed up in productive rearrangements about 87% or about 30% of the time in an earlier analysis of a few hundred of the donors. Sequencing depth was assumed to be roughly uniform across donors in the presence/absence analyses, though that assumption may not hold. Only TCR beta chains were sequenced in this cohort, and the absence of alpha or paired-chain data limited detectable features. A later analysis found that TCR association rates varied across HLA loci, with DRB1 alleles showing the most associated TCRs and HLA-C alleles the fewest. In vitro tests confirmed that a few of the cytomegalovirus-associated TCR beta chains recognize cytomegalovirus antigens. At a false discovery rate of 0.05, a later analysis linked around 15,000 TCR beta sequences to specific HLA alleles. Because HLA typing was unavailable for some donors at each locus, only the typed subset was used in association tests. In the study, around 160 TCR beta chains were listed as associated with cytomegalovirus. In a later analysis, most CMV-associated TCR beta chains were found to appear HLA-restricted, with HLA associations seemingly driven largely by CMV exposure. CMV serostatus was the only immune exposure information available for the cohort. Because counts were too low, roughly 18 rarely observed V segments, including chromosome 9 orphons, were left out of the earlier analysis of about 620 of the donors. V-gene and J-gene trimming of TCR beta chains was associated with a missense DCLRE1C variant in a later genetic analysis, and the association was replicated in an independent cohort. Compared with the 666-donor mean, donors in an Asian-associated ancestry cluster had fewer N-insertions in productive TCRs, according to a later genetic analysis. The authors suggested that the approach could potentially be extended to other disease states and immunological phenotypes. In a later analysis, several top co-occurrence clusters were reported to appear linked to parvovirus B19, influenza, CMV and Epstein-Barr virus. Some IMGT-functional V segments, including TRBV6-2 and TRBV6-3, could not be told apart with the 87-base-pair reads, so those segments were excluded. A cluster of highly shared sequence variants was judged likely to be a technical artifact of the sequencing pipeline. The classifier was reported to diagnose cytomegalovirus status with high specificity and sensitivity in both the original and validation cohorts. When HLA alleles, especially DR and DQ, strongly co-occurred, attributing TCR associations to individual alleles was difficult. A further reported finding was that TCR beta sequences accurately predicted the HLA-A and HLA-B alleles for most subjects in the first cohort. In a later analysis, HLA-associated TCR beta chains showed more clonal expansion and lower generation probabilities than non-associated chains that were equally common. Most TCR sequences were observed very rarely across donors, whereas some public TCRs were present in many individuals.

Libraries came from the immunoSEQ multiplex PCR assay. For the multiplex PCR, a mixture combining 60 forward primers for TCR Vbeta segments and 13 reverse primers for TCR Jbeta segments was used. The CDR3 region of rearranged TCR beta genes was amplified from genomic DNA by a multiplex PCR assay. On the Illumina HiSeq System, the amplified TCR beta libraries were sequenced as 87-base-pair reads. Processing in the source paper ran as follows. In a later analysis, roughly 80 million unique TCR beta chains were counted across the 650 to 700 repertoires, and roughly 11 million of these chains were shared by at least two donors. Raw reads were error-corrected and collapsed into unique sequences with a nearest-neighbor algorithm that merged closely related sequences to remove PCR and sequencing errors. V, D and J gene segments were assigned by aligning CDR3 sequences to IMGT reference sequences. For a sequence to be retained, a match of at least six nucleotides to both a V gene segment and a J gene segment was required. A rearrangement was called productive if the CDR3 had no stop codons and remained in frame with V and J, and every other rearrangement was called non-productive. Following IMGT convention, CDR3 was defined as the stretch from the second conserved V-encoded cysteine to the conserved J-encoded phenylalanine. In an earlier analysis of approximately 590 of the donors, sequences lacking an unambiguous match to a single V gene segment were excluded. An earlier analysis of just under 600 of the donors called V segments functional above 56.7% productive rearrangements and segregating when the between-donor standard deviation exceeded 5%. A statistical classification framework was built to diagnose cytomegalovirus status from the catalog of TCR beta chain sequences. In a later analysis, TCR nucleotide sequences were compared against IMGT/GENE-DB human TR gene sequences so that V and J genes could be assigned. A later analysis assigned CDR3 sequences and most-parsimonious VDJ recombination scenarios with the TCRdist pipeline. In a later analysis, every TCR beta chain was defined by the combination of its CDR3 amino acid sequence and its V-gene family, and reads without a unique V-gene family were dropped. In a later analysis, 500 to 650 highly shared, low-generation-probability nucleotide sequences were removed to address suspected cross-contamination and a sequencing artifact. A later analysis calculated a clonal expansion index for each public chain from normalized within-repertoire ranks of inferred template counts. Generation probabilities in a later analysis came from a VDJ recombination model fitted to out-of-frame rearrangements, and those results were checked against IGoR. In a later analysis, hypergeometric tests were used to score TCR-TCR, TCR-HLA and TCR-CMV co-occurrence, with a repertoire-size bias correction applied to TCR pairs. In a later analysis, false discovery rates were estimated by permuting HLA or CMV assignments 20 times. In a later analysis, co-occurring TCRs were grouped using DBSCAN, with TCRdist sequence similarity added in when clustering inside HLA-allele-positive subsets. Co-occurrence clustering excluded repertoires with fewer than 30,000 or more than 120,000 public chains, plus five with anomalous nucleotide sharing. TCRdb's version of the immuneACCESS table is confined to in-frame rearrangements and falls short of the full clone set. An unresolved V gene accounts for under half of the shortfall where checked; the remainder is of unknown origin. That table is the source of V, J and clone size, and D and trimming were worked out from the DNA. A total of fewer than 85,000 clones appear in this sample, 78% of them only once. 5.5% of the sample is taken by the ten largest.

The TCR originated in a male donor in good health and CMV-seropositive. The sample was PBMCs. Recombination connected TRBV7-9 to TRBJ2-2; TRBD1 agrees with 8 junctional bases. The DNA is TGTGCCAGCAGCCGGGACAGGAACATTATCTCGAACACCGGGGAGCTGTTTTTT. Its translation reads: CASSRDRNIISNTGELFF.